Only a few counts were recorded for the clone carrying this T cell receptor (beta chain). The data are from a study of blood T cell repertoires in COVID-19. Study-level information: Collection of acute and convalescent COVID-19 samples took place in the United States, Italy and Spain.

In the authors' workflow: Amplification with reference gene primers provided the estimates of nucleated cell counts. Profiled with immunoSEQ multiplex PCR; TCRdb holds only in-frame clones, not every one. V and J calls and clone size are as listed in that table; D and trimming were resolved from the DNA. The table shows about 190,000 clones, with roughly 80% occurring only once. Sequenced sample: peripheral blood. The receptor was isolated from a woman aged 45-60 years with acute or convalescent COVID-19.

The chain's CDR3 is CASSQDMGSNQPQHF. As DNA, the CDR3 is TGTGCCAGCAGCCAAGATATGGGCAGCAATCAGCCCCAGCATTTT. The chain joins TRBV3-1 (or the pseudogene TRBV3-2) to TRBJ1-5; no definite D call. V lost 0 bases and J lost 1, with 7 bases in between. Germline V gene sequence: CDR1 LGHDT, CDR2 YNNKEL (reference sequence). The CDR3 consists of 15 residues.